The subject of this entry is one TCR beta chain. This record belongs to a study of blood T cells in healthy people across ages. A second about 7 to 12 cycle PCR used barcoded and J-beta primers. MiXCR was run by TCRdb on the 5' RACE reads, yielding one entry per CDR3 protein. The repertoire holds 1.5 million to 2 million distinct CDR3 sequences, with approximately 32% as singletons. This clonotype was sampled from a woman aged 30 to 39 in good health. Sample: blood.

The CDR3 bases are TGCGCCAGCAGCTTGGTTACGGGGTGCGGTGAGCAGTTCTTC. It translates to CASSLVTGCGEQFF. The V and J genes are TRBV5-1 and TRBJ2-1; possibly TRBD2 for D (5 bases). Germline CDR1 reads SGHRS; CDR2 reads YFSETQ. CDR3 size: 14 residues. With 0 bases removed from V and 9 bases from J, the gap between germline ends came to 13 bases. The full variable domain, its missing parts supplied by reference TRBV5-1 and TRBJ2-1, is KAGVTQTPRYLIKTRGQQVTLSCSPISGHRSVSWYQQTPGQGLQFLFEYFSETQRNKGNFPGRFSGRQFSNSRSEMNVSTLELGDSALYLCASSLVTGCGEQFFGPGTRLTVL.